Sequencing of this T cell receptor beta chain was carried out in a study of blood T cell repertoires in COVID-19. Background on the study: The analysed material was cDNA or gDNA that came from T cells, B-cell-depleted T cells, or PBMCs.

As handled by the study authors: Estimated nucleated cell counts came from reference gene primer amplification. Assay used: immunoSEQ multiplex PCR; TCRdb lists only in-frame clones, some missing. V and J calls and clone size are those listed in that table; D and trimming were worked out from the DNA. The sample lists roughly 200,000 clones; around 90% were seen once. This clone was picked up many times. The V gene lost 0 bases and the J gene lost 2 bases, with 8 bases spanning the gap. Per germline, CDR1 MNHEY and CDR2 SVGAGI. The CDR3 sequence is 14 residues long. The V call is TRBV6-5, the J call TRBJ2-7; D uncertain. The source material was peripheral blood. The TCR comes from a man in his forties with acute or convalescent COVID-19. Here the CDR3 reads CASSYSRRPYEQYF. CDR3 in DNA: TGTGCCAGCAGTTACTCGCGCCGTCCCTACGAGCAGTACTTC.